The 26 T cell receptor beta chains below come from one sample, sequenced in a study of cytomegalovirus exposure and HLA in healthy donors. The PCR contained 60 Vbeta and 13 Jbeta primers. Clones were read by immunoSEQ multiplex PCR, and TCRdb kept only the in-frame ones, dropping some. The table has roughly 100,000 clones, more than 60% seen once. Sequencing was carried out using PBMCs. The receptor set was obtained from a woman aged 40 to 50 in good health and CMV-seropositive.

The chain uses TRBV7-9 and TRBJ1-2, with 12 positions matching TRBD1. The CDR3 consists of 15 residues. The V and J ends lost 3 bases and 6 bases, in that order; junction bases with no gene match: 5. Germline-derived CDR1 and CDR2 are SEHNR and FQNEAQ (reference sequence). This chain's CDR3 is CASSFGTGGGDGYTF. In DNA form, the CDR3 reads TGTGCCAGCAGCTTCGGGACAGGGGGCGGCGATGGCTACACCTTC.

The chain joins TRBV28 to TRBJ1-1; the D gene is possibly TRBD1 (5 bases). CDR3 size: 12 residues. V lost 11 bases and J lost 5, with 15 bases in between. The germline gives CDR1 MDHEN, CDR2 SYDVKM. The CDR3 region has the DNA TGTGCCGGGGTCAGGGAGGTGACTGAAGCTTTCTTT. This sequence encodes CAGVREVTEAFF.

V gene TRBV29-1 combines with J gene TRBJ2-5; 13 nucleotides agree with TRBD2. CDR1 is SQVTM and CDR2 is ANQGSEA in the germline V gene. The CDR3 is made up of 13 amino acids. Trimming at V came to 8 bases and at J to 5 bases, leaving 5 bases not matched to a gene. In nucleotides, the CDR3 is TGCAGCACTAGCGGGGGGGATTATGAGACCCAGTACTTC. The encoded protein is CSTSGGDYETQYF.

Worth noting for this clone: The germline gene is not matched at one end of the junction; a read error may be the cause. The J gene is TRBJ1-1, the V gene TRBV7-7; tentatively, D is TRBD1 (5 bases). CDR3 length: 16 amino acids. In germline, CDR1 is SSHAT, CDR2 FNYEAQ (reference sequence). Here the CDR3 reads CASSRIPAGPSTEAFF. CDR3 bases: TGTGCTAGCAGCCGGATCCCTGCAGGGCCGAGCACTGAAGCTTTCTTT.

This chain uses TRBV6-6 with TRBJ2-1; TRBD2 is a possible D gene (6 bases). V lost 2 bases, J lost 3 bases, and 8 bases lay in between. Germline CDR1 reads MNHNY; CDR2 reads SVGAGI (reference sequence). CDR3 size: 14 residues. This chain's CDR3 is CASSYGRGYNEQFF. The CDR3, as DNA: TGTGCCAGCAGTTACGGGCGGGGCTACAATGAGCAGTTCTTC.

The rearrangement links TRBV19 to TRBJ2-7; 9 positions match TRBD2. J gave up 4 bases and V 5 bases, and 3 bases lay outside the gene matches. The germline gives CDR1 LNHDA, CDR2 SQIVND (reference sequence). The CDR3 consists of 13 residues. For the CDR3, the DNA is TGTGCCAGTAGTGCGACTAGCGGTTACGAGCAGTACTTC. This translates into CASSATSGYEQYF.

V is TRBV6-5 and J is TRBJ1-5; 8 bases agree with TRBD1. V was pared by 6 bases and J by 4 bases, with 8 bases of the junction left unmatched. The CDR3 is 15 residues long. In germline, CDR1 is MNHEY, CDR2 SVGAGI. The CDR3 coding sequence is TGTGCCAGCAGCCAAAGACAGGGGTCTAATCAGCCCCAGCATTTT. Residues: CASSQRQGSNQPQHF.

This rearrangement joins TRBV28 to TRBJ2-7, with D possibly TRBD2 on 5 matching bases. Germline CDR1 reads MDHEN; CDR2 reads SYDVKM. The CDR3 is made up of 15 amino acids. Trimming cost V 6 bases and J 4 bases, with 19 bases left between them. CDR3 in amino acids: CASSSGGGSSYEQYF. In nucleotides, the CDR3 is TGTGCCAGCAGCTCCGGTGGTGGGAGTTCTTACGAGCAGTACTTC.

This rearrangement joins TRBV15 to TRBJ2-7; D perhaps matches TRBD1 (5 bases). This CDR3 has 13 residues. V lost 0 bases to trimming and J lost 5 bases, with 8 bases between them. Per the germline V gene, CDR1 is LNHNV and CDR2 is YYDKDF (reference sequence). In DNA, the CDR3 is TGTGCCACCAGCAGAGATCTGGACAACGAGCAGTACTTC. It specifies CATSRDLDNEQYF. The variable domain in full, completed from reference TRBV15 and TRBJ2-7, reads DAMVIQNPRYQVTQFGKPVTLSCSQTLNHNVMYWYQQKSSQAPKLLFHYYDKDFNNEADTPDNFQSRRPNTSFCFLDIRSPGLGDTAMYLCATSRDLDNEQYFGPGTRLTVT.

V is TRBV18 and J is TRBJ1-2; maybe TRBD1 (6 bases). The V end lost 5 bases, the J end lost 2 bases, and 21 bases lay between the germline ends. This CDR3 comprises 17 residues. Looked up from germline, CDR1 is KGHSH and CDR2 is LQKENI. CDR3 loop: CASSAYGKSGDNYGYTF. In nucleotides, the CDR3 is TGTGCCAGCTCAGCATACGGAAAGTCAGGGGACAACTATGGCTACACCTTC.

V usage is TRBV7-3 and J usage is TRBJ2-2, with 11 bases identical to TRBD2. Germline loops: CDR1 SGHTA, CDR2 FQGTGA. Trimming at V came to 4 bases and at J to 2 bases, leaving 12 bases not matched to a gene. This CDR3 is 19 amino acids long. As DNA, the CDR3 is TGTGCCAGCAGCTCCGGGCTAGCGGGGGGCAAAAGTAACACCGGGGAGCTGTTTTTT. Amino acid sequence: CASSSGLAGGKSNTGELFF.

In its sample, this clone was seen a few times. The chain recombines TRBV5-1 with TRBJ1-3; no firm D call. V was pared by 5 bases and J by 0 bases, with 9 bases between. The CDR3 length is 14 residues. Germline CDR1 SGHRS, CDR2 YFSETQ. The CDR3 nucleotides are TGCGCCAGCAGTTCGGGAATCTCTGGAAACACCATATATTTT. Residues: CASSSGISGNTIYF. The complete variable domain, with remaining parts taken from reference TRBV5-1 and TRBJ1-3, reads KAGVTQTPRYLIKTRGQQVTLSCSPISGHRSVSWYQQTPGQGLQFLFEYFSETQRNKGNFPGRFSGRQFSNSRSEMNVSTLELGDSALYLCASSSGISGNTIYFGEGSWLTVV.

V is TRBV2 and J is TRBJ2-3; D is possibly TRBD1 (5 bases). This CDR3 is 15 amino acids long. Trimming cost V 3 bases and J 2 bases, with 12 bases left between them. Germline CDR1 SNHLY, CDR2 FYNNEI. The CDR3 here is CASSDQGQITDTQYF. CDR3 bases: TGTGCCAGCAGTGACCAGGGTCAGATCACAGATACGCAGTATTTT.

This clone was detected only a few times. The chain combines TRBV9 with TRBJ1-1; no definite D call. The CDR3 has 14 residues. Trimming removed 4 bases at V and 1 base at J, with 11 bases between. Germline values: CDR1 SGDLS, CDR2 YYNGEE. The CDR3 sequence is CASSSSGSNTEAFF. In nucleotides, the CDR3 is TGTGCCAGCAGCTCCAGCGGTTCGAACACTGAAGCTTTCTTT.

V usage is TRBV4-3 and J usage is TRBJ2-5; 12 bases fit TRBD2. Germline V gene sequence: CDR1 LGHNA, CDR2 YSLEER. This CDR3 has 17 amino acids. J gave up 0 bases and V 2 bases, and 4 bases lay outside the gene matches. The CDR3 coding sequence is TGCGCCAGCAGCCAAAATCTAGCGGGGGGGTACCAAGAGACCCAGTACTTC. Protein sequence: CASSQNLAGGYQETQYF.

The chain uses TRBV7-9 and TRBJ2-1; D gene unclear. V shed 5 bases and J shed 5 bases, with 19 bases lying between them. This CDR3 has 16 amino acids. Per the germline V gene, CDR1 is SEHNR and CDR2 is FQNEAQ (reference sequence). CDR3 DNA sequence: TGTGCCAGCAGCCCGAGAGTTGCCGAAATGAACAATGAGCAGTTCTTC. Its translation is CASSPRVAEMNNEQFF. Together with reference TRBV7-9 and TRBJ2-1, the CDR3 gives the full variable domain: DTGVSQNPRHKITKRGQNVTFRCDPISEHNRLYWYRQTLGQGPEFLTYFQNEAQLEKSRLLSDRFSAERPKGSFSTLEIQRTEQGDSAMYLCASSPRVAEMNNEQFFGPGTRLTVL.

The rearrangement links TRBV19 to TRBJ1-1; D is possibly TRBD1 (6 bases). Germline loops: CDR1 LNHDA, CDR2 SQIVND (reference sequence). The CDR3 is 14 amino acids. V was clipped by 5 bases and J by 6 bases, with 16 bases between them. The CDR3 DNA reads as TGTGCCAGTAGTGACCCGTCGACAGGACCTGAAGCTTTCTTT. It yields the protein CASSDPSTGPEAFF. Full variable domain (remainder filled in from reference TRBV19 and TRBJ1-1): DGGITQSPKYLFRKEGQNVTLSCEQNLNHDAMYWYRQDPGQGLRLIYYSQIVNDFQKGDIAEGYSVSREKKESFPLTVTSAQKNPTAFYLCASSDPSTGPEAFFGQGTRLTVV.

V is TRBV7-8 and J is TRBJ1-1; D is undetermined. The germline V and J ends were trimmed by 3 bases and 6 bases, with 11 bases remaining between them. The CDR3 is 13 amino acids. CDR1 SGHVS and CDR2 FQNEAQ come from the germline V gene. In DNA form, the CDR3 reads TGTGCCAGCAGCTTTAGTCTAATTCCTGAAGCTTTCTTT. Its protein is CASSFSLIPEAFF.

V gene TRBV2 combines with J gene TRBJ2-7; perhaps TRBD2 as D (5 bases). V dropped 2 bases and J dropped 4 bases, with 6 bases sitting between them. Per germline, CDR1 SNHLY and CDR2 FYNNEI. This CDR3 spans 12 amino acids. The CDR3 reads CASSERGYEQYF. The CDR3, as DNA: TGTGCCAGCAGTGAACGGGGTTACGAGCAGTACTTC.

Details on this clone: At the DNA level, this CDR3 is encoded by other sequences in the same sample as well. V usage is TRBV29-1 and J usage is TRBJ2-1; 11 bases match TRBD2. Trimming removed 8 bases from V and 0 bases from J; junction bases left unmatched: 6. The CDR3 has 15 residues. Germline V CDR1 and CDR2: SQVTM, ANQGSEA. DNA for the CDR3: TGCAGCTCGGCTAGCGGGAGGACCTCCTACAATGAGCAGTTCTTC. Translation gives CSSASGRTSYNEQFF.

V and J are TRBV7-8 and TRBJ1-2, with 8 bases matching TRBD1. Germline V gives CDR1 SGHVS, CDR2 FQNEAQ. V shed 5 bases, J shed 2 bases, and the junction held 4 bases outside the gene matches. CDR3 length equals 14 residues. The CDR3, as DNA: TGTGCCAGCAGCCCGCGACAGGGGAACTATGGCTACACCTTC. Amino acid sequence: CASSPRQGNYGYTF. The full variable domain, with the rest looked up from reference TRBV7-8 and TRBJ1-2, is GAGVSQSPRYKVAKRGQDVALRCDPISGHVSLFWYQQALGQGPEFLTYFQNEAQLDKSGLPSDRFFAERPEGSVSTLKIQRTQQEDSAVYLCASSPRQGNYGYTFGSGTRLTVV.

J is TRBJ2-7 and V is TRBV4-2; TRBD2 agrees at 9 bases. Germline trimming cut 2 bases from V and 0 bases from J; bases unmatched to any gene: 5. This CDR3 has 16 residues. The germline V gene encodes CDR1 LGHNA and CDR2 YNFKEQ. CDR3 coding DNA: TGTGCCAGCAGCCAATTAGCGGGAGTGAGCTCCTACGAGCAGTACTTC. Translating gives CASSQLAGVSSYEQYF.

The chain links TRBV19 to TRBJ1-5; 7 bases align to TRBD1. The V gene's germline CDR1 is LNHDA and CDR2 SQIVND (reference sequence). V dropped 6 bases and J dropped 4; count of bases not matched to a gene: 3. CDR3 size: 13 residues. The CDR3 sequence: CASRGTVNQPQHF. CDR3 nucleotide sequence: TGTGCCAGTAGAGGGACAGTTAATCAGCCCCAGCATTTT.

V usage is TRBV4-1 and J usage is TRBJ2-1; 11 nucleotides match TRBD1. The CDR3 is made up of 15 amino acids. The J segment lost 4 bases and the V segment lost 6 bases, leaving 5 bases of the junction unmatched. The germline CDR1 and CDR2 sequences are MGHRA and YSYEKL. CDR3 coding DNA: TGCGCCAGCAGACGGGGACAGGGGGTTTACAATGAGCAGTTCTTC. Translated, it gives CASRRGQGVYNEQFF.

This chain links TRBV5-4 with TRBJ2-7; 11 bases fit TRBD2. Germline assignment: CDR1 SGHNT and CDR2 YYREEE (reference sequence). Unmatched junction bases numbered 8, after V lost 4 bases and J lost 2 bases. The CDR3 contains 16 residues. In DNA, the CDR3 is TGTGCCAGCAGCCCTGGGGGGACTAGCGGTACCTACGAGCAGTACTTC. Translating gives CASSPGGTSGTYEQYF.

The J gene is TRBJ2-7, the V gene TRBV4-2, with 10 bases fitting TRBD2. The CDR3 runs to 15 residues. Germline V CDR1 and CDR2: LGHNA, YNFKEQ. The trim removed 4 bases at V and 3 bases at J, leaving 6 bases unmatched. The CDR3 region has the DNA TGTGCCAGCAGCCCCGGTCTAGCGGGAGACTACGAGCAGTACTTC. This sequence encodes CASSPGLAGDYEQYF.